Following are 22 T cell receptor beta chains from one sample sequenced in a study of early T cells in non-severe SARS-CoV-2 infection. Using its own MiXCR run on the 5' RACE reads, TCRdb lists one record per CDR3 protein. The data show tens of thousands of distinct CDR3 sequences, around 12% seen once. Material for sequencing was whole blood. Receptors originate from an adult who was a healthcare worker with PCR-confirmed SARS-CoV-2 infection or an uninfected control (not recorded which).

This clonotype was observed at least ten times. The rearrangement uses TRBV7-9 and TRBJ2-7; 7 bases fit TRBD1. After removal of 5 bases from V and 6 bases from J, the junction contained 4 bases not matched to a gene. Germline CDR1 SEHNR, CDR2 FQNEAQ (reference sequence). The CDR3 is 12 residues long. CDR3 protein: CASSPQGREQYF. In DNA form, the CDR3 reads TGTGCCAGCAGCCCACAGGGGCGCGAGCAGTACTTC.

A few counts support this clonotype. The rearrangement links TRBV18 to TRBJ2-7, with TRBD1 as a possible D gene (6 bases). CDR1 is KGHSH, CDR2 LQKENI, per germline. The CDR3 has 11 residues. Trimming left V 6 bases short and J 7 bases short, with 10 bases between. The CDR3 DNA follows: TGTGCCAGCTCTACCCAGGGGGAGCAGTACTTC. As protein: CASSTQGEQYF.

This clonotype has at least ten counts. The chain combines TRBV6-5 with TRBJ1-5; D might be TRBD1 (5 bases). The V end was cut by 8 bases, the J end by 6 bases, with 14 bases between. Germline CDR1 reads MNHEY; CDR2 reads SVGAGI. CDR3 size: 13 residues. CDR3 nucleotides: TGTGCCAGCGGGGGGACTGGGGGTCAGCCCCAGCATTTT. Amino acid sequence: CASGGTGGQPQHF.

This clonotype was detected a few times. This sequence joins TRBV7-2 and TRBJ1-2; D is uncertain. Germline V gene lookup returns CDR1 SGHTA and CDR2 FQGNSA. V was shortened by 5 bases and J by 5 bases, with 12 bases between the two germline ends. The CDR3 consists of 13 residues. The DNA of the CDR3 is TGTGCCAGCAGCGCGAATCTACTTTATGGCTACACCTTC. Its translation: CASSANLLYGYTF. Together with reference TRBV7-2 and TRBJ1-2, the CDR3 gives the full variable domain: GAGVSQSPSNKVTEKGKDVELRCDPISGHTALYWYRQSLGQGLEFLIYFQGNSAPDKSGLPSDRFSAERTGGSVSTLTIQRTQQEDSAVYLCASSANLLYGYTFGSGTRLTVV.

This clonotype appeared a few times. The chain combines TRBV3-1 with TRBJ2-2; D possibly corresponds to TRBD1 (5 bases). This CDR3 is 15 amino acids long. The V gene's germline CDR1 is LGHDT and CDR2 YNNKEL (reference sequence). V gave up 1 base and J gave up 2 bases, with 8 bases separating them. The CDR3 sequence: CASSQGTHNTGELFF. The CDR3 DNA reads as TGTGCCAGCAGCCAAGGGACACATAACACCGGGGAGCTGTTTTTT.

The gene calls are TRBV7-9 and TRBJ1-4, with TRBD1 matching 8 bases. V lost 3 bases, J lost 6 bases, and 3 bases stayed unmatched. The CDR3 spans 14 residues. Per germline, CDR1 SEHNR and CDR2 FQNEAQ (reference sequence). The CDR3 DNA is TGTGCCAGCAGCTTCGACAGGGGATATGAAAAACTGTTTTTT. This gives the protein CASSFDRGYEKLFF.

V gene TRBV19 combines with J gene TRBJ2-1; D is perhaps TRBD2 (6 bases). The germline gives CDR1 LNHDA, CDR2 SQIVND (reference sequence). This CDR3 comprises 15 residues. Trimming removed 3 bases from V and 0 bases from J, with 9 bases in between. CDR3 amino acids: CASSMRRASYNEQFF. CDR3 nucleotide sequence: TGTGCCAGTAGTATGAGGAGGGCCTCCTACAATGAGCAGTTCTTC.

This clonotype has only a few counts. This chain uses TRBV20-1 with TRBJ1-1, with a tentative D call TRBD1 (5 bases). V was shortened by 7 bases and J by 2 bases, with 20 bases between the two germline ends. The CDR3 covers 15 residues. Germline V gives CDR1 DFQATT, CDR2 SNEGSKA (reference sequence). In nucleotides, the CDR3 is TGCAGTGTTCAAGGTCAGGGTTATTTAAACACTGAAGCTTTCTTT. Translating gives CSVQGQGYLNTEAFF.

This clonotype was seen ten or more times. This chain uses TRBV10-3 with TRBJ2-5; 9 bases agree with TRBD2. Looked up from germline, CDR1 is ENHRY and CDR2 is SYGVKD. This CDR3 has 15 amino acids. The V segment lost 2 bases and the J segment 12 bases; nucleotides outside the gene matches: 13. The CDR3 loop is CAISETELAGEPKYF. In DNA form, the CDR3 reads TGTGCCATCAGTGAGACTGAATTAGCGGGGGAGCCCAAGTACTTC.

This clonotype was seen more than once but under ten times. The chain recombines TRBV29-1 with TRBJ2-3, with 7 bases matching TRBD1. Trimming took 4 bases from V and 5 from J; bases not matched to a gene: 6. Germline assignment: CDR1 SQVTM and CDR2 ANQGSEA. CDR3 length equals 13 residues. The CDR3 loop reads CSVAKGARDTQYF. DNA for the CDR3: TGCAGCGTTGCGAAGGGGGCGAGAGATACGCAGTATTTT.

This clonotype was seen repeatedly, ten times or more. The V gene is TRBV19, the J gene TRBJ1-2; D is uncertain. The CDR3 is 13 residues long. With 3 bases removed from V and 8 bases from J, the gap between germline ends came to 13 bases. Germline assignment: CDR1 LNHDA and CDR2 SQIVND (reference sequence). CDR3 sequence: CASSIPRTPGYTF. Here the CDR3 DNA reads TGTGCCAGTAGTATTCCGCGGACGCCCGGCTACACCTTC.

This clonotype was observed at least ten times. The chain is built from TRBV5-8 and TRBJ2-1; the match to TRBD1 covers 9 bases. The CDR3 loop spans 13 amino acids. V shed 4 bases, J shed 7 bases, and the junction held 3 bases outside the gene matches. Germline lookup yields CDR1 SGHTS and CDR2 YDEGEE. The CDR3 nucleotides read TGTGCCAGCAGCCGGGACAGGGCGAATGAGCAGTTCTTC. Translation: CASSRDRANEQFF.

The chain links TRBV15 to TRBJ1-1, with 7 bases that match TRBD1. Germline CDR1 and CDR2: LNHNV and YYDKDF (reference sequence). The CDR3 is 15 residues long. J was trimmed by 4 bases and V by 1 base; bases with no gene match: 6. The CDR3 DNA follows: TGTGCCACCAGCAGAGTAGGGGGCGCGGGCACTGAAGCTTTCTTT. It codes for CATSRVGGAGTEAFF.

The J gene is TRBJ2-7, the V gene TRBV7-9; D is possibly TRBD1 (6 bases). The CDR3 has 13 residues. CDR1 is SEHNR, CDR2 FQNEAQ, per germline (reference sequence). V was clipped by 2 bases and J by 3 bases, with 8 bases between them. DNA for the CDR3: TGTGCCAGCAGCTTACAGGGGCACTACGAGCAGTACTTC. Residues: CASSLQGHYEQYF.

This rearrangement joins TRBV4-3 to TRBJ1-1; D remains ambiguous. The CDR3 is 14 residues long. Trimming shortened V by 3 bases and J by 3 bases, and 11 bases separated the two germline ends. CDR1 is LGHNA and CDR2 is YSLEER in the germline V gene. The CDR3 nucleotides read TGCGCCAGCAGCCATAGGGCATTTGACACTGAAGCTTTCTTT. Residues: CASSHRAFDTEAFF.

The DNA for the CDR3 is TGTGCTAGTGGTTTAGGGCAGCCGAAATCACCCCTCCACTTT. As protein: CASGLGQPKSPLHF. V and J are TRBV12-5 and TRBJ1-6; D remains ambiguous. The CDR3 totals 14 residues. Germline V gene sequence: CDR1 LGHNT, CDR2 FRNRAP. Trimming shortened V by 3 bases and J by 10 bases, and 13 bases separated the two germline ends.

The chain uses TRBV7-3 and TRBJ2-1; D perhaps matches TRBD2 (5 bases). V was shortened by 8 bases and J by 4 bases, with 15 bases between the two germline ends. The CDR3 consists of 14 residues. Germline assignment: CDR1 SGHTA and CDR2 FQGTGA. This chain's CDR3 is CASPPRGMYNEQFF. For the CDR3, the DNA is TGTGCCAGCCCCCCTCGGGGAATGTACAATGAGCAGTTCTTC.

This chain joins TRBV7-9 and TRBJ1-1, with D unresolved. V shed 2 bases and J shed 1 base, with 5 bases lying between them. The CDR3 runs to 13 residues. Germline-derived CDR1 and CDR2 are SEHNR and FQNEAQ (reference sequence). CDR3 in amino acids: CASSLSQNTEAFF. CDR3 bases: TGTGCCAGCAGCTTATCTCAGAACACTGAAGCTTTCTTT.

This clonotype was counted ten times or more. The chain carries TRBV6-1 and TRBJ1-2, with no clear D. Germline V gene sequence: CDR1 MNHNS, CDR2 SASEGT. V lost 2 bases to trimming and J lost 5 bases, with 15 bases between them. There are 15 residues in the CDR3. As DNA, the CDR3 is TGTGCCAGCAGTGAAACCCTACCCCTTCTATATGGCTACACCTTC. Encoded protein: CASSETLPLLYGYTF.

In its sample, this clonotype was seen many times. The chain couples TRBV18 to TRBJ1-6; TRBD1 matches at 7 bases. The CDR3 covers 15 residues. Looked up from germline, CDR1 is KGHSH and CDR2 is LQKENI. Germline trimming cut 3 bases from V and 7 bases from J; bases unmatched to any gene: 6. CDR3 protein: CASSPGQNINSPLHF. The CDR3 DNA follows: TGTGCCAGCTCACCGGGACAGAATATAAATTCACCCCTCCACTTT.

This clonotype was counted many times. The genes are TRBV5-1 and TRBJ1-2, with D hard to call. CDR3 length: 14 residues. Germline loops: CDR1 SGHRS, CDR2 YFSETQ. Trimming pared 1 base from V and 4 bases from J, leaving 11 bases between. CDR3 residues: CASSLSSGAYGYTF. The CDR3 coding sequence is TGCGCCAGCAGCTTGTCCTCAGGAGCCTATGGCTACACCTTC.

The chain combines TRBV29-1 with TRBJ2-3; weak D call: TRBD1 (5 bases). Germline V gives CDR1 SQVTM, CDR2 ANQGSEA. CDR3 length: 15 residues. The V end was cut by 3 bases, the J end by 9 bases, with 22 bases between. The CDR3 region has the DNA TGCAGCGTTGATGGGTACAGGATAGATATAAGGACGCAGTATTTT. This translates into CSVDGYRIDIRTQYF.